This TCR beta chain was retrieved from a study of identical twins (dated by TCRdb to 2016 to 2017). About the investigation overall: To test whether fetal clonotypes persist, the study used deep sequencing on TCR alpha and beta repertoires from monozygotic twins, unrelated adults of various ages, and cord blood. To rule out contamination, the twin experiments were replicated at different times with different library preparation protocols. Points the paper makes about the study in general: Fewer insertions were carried by abundant cord blood beta clonotypes; a weaker similar trend was observed in young adult naive repertoires, while no such trend was observed in memory repertoires. Because the same donors could not be followed over many years, conclusions were based on cross-sectional statistical analysis. The excess sharing between twins in beta out-of-frame sequences was weaker because fewer shared sequences reduced the signal-to-noise ratio. Recombination models systematically underestimated out-of-frame TCR alpha sharing in monozygotic twins but agreed with sharing between unrelated individuals. Out-of-frame TCR alpha sequences shared between twins showed an excess of low generation-probability sequences compared with coincidental sharing between unrelated individuals. Zero-insertion analyses could be partly confounded by invariant T cells such as MAIT and iNKT, although diverse VJ usage argued against such confounding for most clonotypes.

In regard to this clonotype: It lacks a known antigen. No base-level quality is on record; no much larger clone is a single base apart.

The CDR1 and CDR2 encoded by the germline V gene are SGHRS and YFSETQ. V loses 0 bases, J loses 7 bases, and the germline ends lie 8 bases apart. There are 13 amino acids in the CDR3, from cysteine to phenylalanine inclusive. CDR3 DNA is the only sequence kept; it has 39 bases, read in frame from the first base. The receptor library was made with 5' RACE. Data came from an Illumina HiSeq 2000. Template switching added a universal primer binding site, and the final cDNA carried a unique molecular identifier that allowed TCR cDNA molecules to be counted accurately. Specific primers in the conserved constant-segment region were used to synthesize first-strand cDNA for TCR alpha and beta chains. To control for contamination, every cDNA library carried two barcodes: a SMART-Mk sample barcode plus Illumina barcodes. Two successive PCR steps introduced TruSeq adapter sequences along with Illumina sample barcodes. Sequencing of the TCR alpha and beta cDNA libraries was done on the Illumina HiSeq platform using custom primers. Per the source publication's procedure: MiGEC was used to process raw reads and extract unique molecular identifiers, and MiXCR was used to find CDR3 positions. For each individual, recombination models were inferred using an EM algorithm with the repgenHMM and IGoR tools. Shared clonotypes were analyzed with the tcR package in R, and sharing was normalized by the product of cloneset sizes. Out-of-frame nonproductive sequences were analyzed to study raw recombination free of thymic and clonal selection effects. In-frame beta chains were kept once TCRdb had trimmed the public reads at Q25 with fastp and called clones with MiXCR. Each entry merges the rows of one CDR3 protein and shows their most common DNA and genes. The V and J calls follow TCRdb's processing rather than the paper's. The sample yields a few hundred thousand distinct CDR3 sequences; about 18% were counted once. Around 12% of the sample comes from the top ten.

Only healthy Caucasian donors were included. The study also sequenced three unrelated non-twin adults: a male aged 18 to 29, a male aged 50 to 60 and a female aged 50 to 60. Miltenyi CD45RO+ enrichment and human naive T-cell isolation kits were used to isolate memory (CD45RO+) and naive T cells from PBMC. This receptor was obtained from a man aged 45-65 years in good health. The chain links TRBV5-1 with TRBJ2-1, with no confidently assigned D gene. The specimen was naive T cells sorted from blood. According to the study, the label for this sample's cell subset or site signals: cells isolated with a human naive T-cell isolation kit. The CDR3 in this case is CASSLVAVNEQFF. The nucleotides read TGCGCCAGCAGCTTGGTAGCAGTTAATGAGCAGTTCTTC.